This TCR beta chain is drawn from a study of radiotherapy plus CTLA-4 blockade in lung cancer. Study at large: The study recorded objective responses in less than 20% of patients and disease control in around 33%. Study-wide results and limits: TCR clones from tumors expanded in blood after radiotherapy plus ipilimumab. Increased serum interferon-beta after radiation also reportedly predicted response strongly.

A word on this clone: The antigen is unknown.

Chemo-refractory metastatic non-small-cell lung cancer patients underwent focal radiation alongside CTLA-4 blockade with ipilimumab. Germline assignment: CDR1 WNHNN and CDR2 SYGVQD (reference sequence). The CDR3 totals 15 residues. V was shortened by 2 bases and J by 2 bases, with 7 bases between the two germline ends. Assay: immunoSEQ multiplex PCR; the TCRdb copy retains only in-frame clones and omits some. The sample holds approximately 44,000 clones; approximately 76% are singletons and the top ten take 8.3%. The sequencing here drew on peripheral blood, taken from a patient treated with radiotherapy plus ipilimumab. The origin of this receptor is a human donor with non-small cell lung cancer who had stable disease on radiotherapy plus ipilimumab. The chain is built from TRBV10-1 and TRBJ2-6; a possible D gene is TRBD1 (6 bases). The CDR3 spells CASSEGGAGANVLTF. CDR3 DNA sequence: TGCGCCAGCAGTGAGGGGGGCGCTGGGGCCAACGTCCTGACTTTC.